A selection of T cell receptor beta chains follows, all from one sample in a study of cytomegalovirus exposure and HLA in healthy donors. The protocol was immunoSEQ multiplex PCR, while the TCRdb copy is restricted to in-frame clones and leaves out a portion. The data show 150,000 or so clones, with roughly nine tenths seen just once and more than 2.5% held by the top ten. Sequencing was performed on PBMCs. The receptors were sampled from a woman younger than 35 in good health and CMV-seropositive. Each CDR3 is given with its conserved first and last residue. D genes are given only for firm matches. A row's size may be missing; if present it is once, few, many or a size class.

>TRBV10-2|NA|NA|TRBJ1-4
CASSEGNGGEKLFF
TGCGCCAGCAGTGAAGGGAACGGGGGGGAAAAACTGTTTTTT
>TRBV5-1|TRBD1|once|TRBJ2-2
CASSAGDRGHHGTGELFF
TGCGCCAGCAGCGCGGGGGACAGGGGGCATCACGGCACCGGGGAGCTGTTTTTT
>TRBV5-1|TRBD2|NA|TRBJ2-5
CASSTGLAGYWETQYF
TGCGCCAGCAGTACGGGACTAGCGGGCTACTGGGAGACCCAGTACTTC
>TRBV25-1|TRBD1|NA|TRBJ2-7
CASSETGAIYEQYF
TGTGCCAGCAGTGAAACAGGGGCGATTTACGAGCAGTACTTC
>TRBV7-9|TRBD2|NA|TRBJ2-1
CASPSSGSINEQFF
TGTGCCAGTCCTTCTAGCGGGAGTATCAATGAGCAGTTCTTC
>TRBV6-5|NA|NA|TRBJ2-1
CASSYSPVSYNEQFF
TGTGCCAGCAGTTACTCGCCAGTCTCCTACAATGAGCAGTTCTTC
>TRBV10-3|TRBD2|NA|TRBJ2-3
CAINGLAGTTDTQYF
TGTGCCATCAACGGACTAGCGGGGACCACAGATACGCAGTATTTT
>TRBV30|TRBD2|NA|TRBJ2-1
CAWSVSAGGPFGNEQFF
TGTGCCTGGAGTGTATCTGCGGGAGGGCCTTTTGGCAATGAGCAGTTCTTC
>TRBV27|TRBD2|NA|TRBJ2-5
CASSPGTSNQETQYF
TGTGCCAGCAGCCCAGGGACTAGCAATCAAGAGACCCAGTACTTC
>TRBV11-3|TRBD2|NA|TRBJ2-7
CASSLEGMGLVGGEQYF
TGTGCCAGCAGCTTAGAGGGGATGGGACTAGTGGGCGGCGAGCAGTACTTC
>TRBV27|NA|NA|TRBJ2-7
CASSLVGGAYEQYF
TGTGCCAGCAGTTTAGTAGGGGGTGCCTACGAGCAGTACTTC
>TRBV30|NA|NA|TRBJ1-1
CAWSVTRVGTEAFF
TGTGCCTGGAGTGTAACCAGGGTGGGAACTGAAGCTTTCTTT
>TRBV7-2|NA|NA|TRBJ2-3
CASSLTGAGSFSDTQYF
TGTGCCAGCAGCTTAACTGGGGCAGGAAGTTTTTCAGATACGCAGTATTTT
>TRBV4-3|NA|NA|TRBJ1-1
CASSLTTGTMNTEAFF
TGCGCCAGCAGCCTGACGACCGGGACAATGAACACTGAAGCTTTCTTT
>TRBV11-2|NA|NA|TRBJ2-7
CASTSSSYEQYF
TGTGCCAGCACGAGTAGCTCCTACGAGCAGTACTTC
>TRBV30|NA|once|TRBJ2-1
CAWSEREQFF
TGTGCCTGGAGTGAGCGGGAGCAGTTCTTC
>TRBV30|TRBD2|NA|TRBJ2-3
CAWSVVGGGTDTQYF
TGTGCCTGGAGTGTGGTGGGAGGGGGCACAGATACGCAGTATTTT
>TRBV18|NA|NA|TRBJ2-1
CASSPMTDYNEQFF
TGTGCCAGCTCACCTATGACAGATTACAATGAGCAGTTCTTC
>TRBV6-1|TRBD2|NA|TRBJ2-1
CASSEPGLAVNNEQFF
TGTGCCAGCAGTGAGCCGGGACTAGCGGTTAACAATGAGCAGTTCTTC
>TRBV28|NA|NA|TRBJ2-5
CASSLTPRETQYF
TGTGCCAGCAGTCTTACCCCTCGGGAGACCCAGTACTTC
>TRBV27|NA|NA|TRBJ2-5
CASSPTVGSYWETQYF
TGTGCCAGCAGTCCCACTGTGGGTAGCTACTGGGAGACCCAGTACTTC
>TRBV4-3|TRBD2|NA|TRBJ2-2
CASSQPLAGDGTGELFF
TGCGCCAGCAGCCAACCACTAGCGGGAGATGGCACCGGGGAGCTGTTTTTT
>TRBV27|TRBD2|NA|TRBJ2-7
CASSTSGTRKQYF
TGTGCCAGCAGTACCTCCGGGACTAGAAAGCAGTACTTC
>TRBV7-9|TRBD2|NA|TRBJ2-1
CASSFSGNEQFF
TGTGCCAGCAGCTTTAGCGGGAATGAGCAGTTCTTC
>TRBV5-1|TRBD1|NA|TRBJ1-4
CASSLAGQGEGKLFF
TGCGCCAGCAGCTTGGCTGGACAGGGGGAGGGAAAACTGTTTTTT
>TRBV27|TRBD1|NA|TRBJ2-7
CASSPGAGGYEQYF
TGTGCCAGCAGTCCCGGGGCAGGGGGTTACGAGCAGTACTTC
>TRBV15|NA|NA|TRBJ1-1
CATSRSRSTEAFF
TGTGCCACCAGCAGATCGCGGTCCACTGAAGCTTTCTTT
>TRBV5-4|NA|NA|TRBJ1-2
CASSRGGGVVGYTF
TGTGCCAGCAGCAGAGGAGGGGGGGTAGTTGGCTACACCTTC
>TRBV6-5|TRBD2|NA|TRBJ2-7
CASSYGGRRMGEQYF
TGTGCCAGCAGTTACGGCGGGAGGCGGATGGGCGAGCAGTACTTC
>TRBV9|TRBD1|NA|TRBJ2-7
CASSPDRTGWSEQYF
TGTGCCAGCAGCCCAGACAGGACAGGGTGGAGCGAGCAGTACTTC
>TRBV5-4|NA|NA|TRBJ2-7
CASSQEGAYYEQYF
TGTGCCAGCAGCCAGGAAGGGGCGTACTACGAGCAGTACTTC
>TRBV2|TRBD2|NA|TRBJ2-5
CAIVFLRGLAGGETQYF
TGTGCCATTGTATTTTTACGGGGACTAGCGGGAGGTGAGACCCAGTACTTC
>TRBV10-3|NA|once|TRBJ1-1
CALRGQTNTEAFF
TGTGCCCTGAGAGGACAGACAAACACTGAAGCTTTCTTT
>TRBV7-8|NA|NA|TRBJ2-7
CASSFQVSSYEQYF
TGTGCCAGCAGCTTTCAGGTCAGCTCCTACGAGCAGTACTTC
>TRBV5-1|NA|NA|TRBJ2-3
CASSLVSGSASDTQYF
TGCGCCAGCAGCTTGGTGTCAGGCTCGGCCTCAGATACGCAGTATTTT
>TRBV2|TRBD2|NA|TRBJ2-1
CASSDSAGTSGIPNYNEQFF
TGTGCCAGCAGTGATAGCGCCGGGACTAGCGGGATACCTAACTACAATGAGCAGTTCTTC
>TRBV18|NA|NA|TRBJ2-1
CASSPPISQVPYNEQFF
TGTGCCAGCTCACCACCTATTTCGCAGGTTCCCTACAATGAGCAGTTCTTC
>TRBV18|TRBD1|NA|TRBJ1-4
CASSPGTEGEKLFF
TGTGCCAGCTCACCCGGGACAGAGGGTGAAAAACTGTTTTTT
>TRBV4-2|NA|NA|TRBJ2-2
CASSQEDFTGELFF
TGTGCCAGCAGCCAAGAAGACTTCACCGGGGAGCTGTTTTTT
>TRBV7-7|TRBD2|NA|TRBJ2-1
CASSLGGRGSYNEQFF
TGTGCTAGCAGCTTAGGCGGGAGAGGTTCCTACAATGAGCAGTTCTTC
>TRBV4-1|NA|NA|TRBJ2-1
CASSQDRQFYPNEQFF
TGCGCCAGCAGCCAAGACCGACAGTTTTACCCCAATGAGCAGTTCTTC
>TRBV18|TRBD2|NA|TRBJ2-2
CASSPGLAGGIAGELFF
TGTGCCAGCTCACCAGGACTAGCGGGAGGCATAGCCGGGGAGCTGTTTTTT
>TRBV6-5|NA|few|TRBJ2-5
CASSYSFGSVETQYF
TGTGCCAGCAGTTACTCATTCGGGAGTGTGGAGACCCAGTACTTC
>TRBV30|NA|once|TRBJ2-7
CAWSRQEFSYEQYF
TGTGCCTGGAGCCGACAGGAGTTCTCCTACGAGCAGTACTTC
>TRBV11-2|NA|NA|TRBJ1-1
CASSPRGANTEAFF
TGTGCCAGCTCGCCCAGGGGAGCGAACACTGAAGCTTTCTTT
>TRBV13|NA|once|TRBJ2-7
CASSLSVYEQYF
TGTGCCAGCAGCTTATCTGTCTACGAGCAGTACTTC
>TRBV13|NA|once|TRBJ1-1
CASSLARATEAFF
TGTGCCAGCAGCTTAGCCAGGGCCACTGAAGCTTTCTTT
>TRBV6-6|TRBD1|NA|TRBJ2-1
CASRQGASSYNEQFF
TGTGCCAGCAGACAGGGGGCGAGCTCCTACAATGAGCAGTTCTTC
>TRBV6-4|NA|NA|TRBJ1-1
CASSDSANTEAFF
TGTGCCAGCAGTGACTCGGCCAACACTGAAGCTTTCTTT
>TRBV11-1|NA|NA|TRBJ1-2
CASSLEAPQNYGYTF
TGTGCCAGCAGCTTGGAGGCGCCCCAAAACTATGGCTACACCTTC
>TRBV10-3|NA|NA|TRBJ2-3
CAISVGPKDTQYF
TGTGCCATCAGTGTGGGGCCGAAGGATACGCAGTATTTT
>TRBV11-3|TRBD2|NA|TRBJ2-1
CASSLILAGLVDEQFF
TGTGCCAGCAGCCTGATACTAGCGGGATTAGTAGATGAGCAGTTCTTC
>TRBV6-5|TRBD1|NA|TRBJ1-1
CASSYRKDRGTLF
TGTGCCAGCAGTTACCGAAAGGACAGGGGAACTCTCTTT
>TRBV5-6|TRBD1|NA|TRBJ2-7
CASSRQGRAYEQYF
TGTGCCAGCAGCAGACAGGGAAGGGCCTACGAGCAGTACTTC
>TRBV5-1|TRBD1|NA|TRBJ2-5
CASSSMTGLNGETQYF
TGCGCCAGCAGCTCTATGACAGGGTTAAATGGAGAGACCCAGTACTTC
>TRBV7-9|NA|NA|TRBJ2-1
CASSLVLDNEQFF
TGTGCCAGCAGCTTAGTACTGGACAATGAGCAGTTCTTC
>TRBV27|TRBD1|once|TRBJ2-5
CASSKQGAYQETQYF
TGTGCCAGCAGTAAACAGGGGGCGTACCAAGAGACCCAGTACTTC
>TRBV19|TRBD1|few|TRBJ1-2
CASTRGQAGGYTF
TGTGCCAGTACAAGGGGACAGGCGGGCGGCTACACCTTC
>TRBV15|TRBD1|NA|TRBJ1-2
CATSSRQGSYGYTF
TGTGCCACCAGCAGTCGACAGGGCAGCTATGGCTACACCTTC